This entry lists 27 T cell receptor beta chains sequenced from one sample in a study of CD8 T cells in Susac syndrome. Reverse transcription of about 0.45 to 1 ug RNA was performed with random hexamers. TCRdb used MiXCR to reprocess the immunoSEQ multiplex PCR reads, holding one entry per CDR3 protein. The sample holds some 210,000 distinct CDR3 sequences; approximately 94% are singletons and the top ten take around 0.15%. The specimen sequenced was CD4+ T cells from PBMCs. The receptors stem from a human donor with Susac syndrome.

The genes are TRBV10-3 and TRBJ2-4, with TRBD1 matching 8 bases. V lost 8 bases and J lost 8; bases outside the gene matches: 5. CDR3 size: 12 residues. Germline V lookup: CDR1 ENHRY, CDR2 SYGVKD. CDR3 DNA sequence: TGTGCCATCGGACAGGGCGGCGACATTCAGTACTTC. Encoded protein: CAIGQGGDIQYF.

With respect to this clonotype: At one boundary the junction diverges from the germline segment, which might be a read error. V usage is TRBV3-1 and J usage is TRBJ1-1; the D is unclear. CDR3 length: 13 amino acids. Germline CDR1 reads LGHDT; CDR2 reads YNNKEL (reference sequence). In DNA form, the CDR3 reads TGTGCCAGCGCTCACGGTGTGAAGACTGAAGCTTTCTTT. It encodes CASAHGVKTEAFF.

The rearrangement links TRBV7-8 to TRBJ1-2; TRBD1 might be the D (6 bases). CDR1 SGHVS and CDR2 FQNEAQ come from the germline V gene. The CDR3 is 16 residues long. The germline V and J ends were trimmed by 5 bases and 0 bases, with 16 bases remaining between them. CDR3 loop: CASSLLRTATNYGYTF. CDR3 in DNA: TGTGCCAGCAGCCTGTTACGGACAGCTACTAACTATGGCTACACCTTC.

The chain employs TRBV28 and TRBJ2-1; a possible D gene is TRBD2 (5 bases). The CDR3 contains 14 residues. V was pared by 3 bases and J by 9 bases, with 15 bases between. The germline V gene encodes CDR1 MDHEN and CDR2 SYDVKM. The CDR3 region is CASSFLDWTSEQFF. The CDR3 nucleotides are TGTGCCAGCAGTTTTCTGGATTGGACTTCTGAGCAGTTCTTC.

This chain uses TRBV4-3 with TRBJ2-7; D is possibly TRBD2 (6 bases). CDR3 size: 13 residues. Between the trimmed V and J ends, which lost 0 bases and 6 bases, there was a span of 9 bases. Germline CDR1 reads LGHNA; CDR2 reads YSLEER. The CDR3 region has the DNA TGCGCCAGCAGCCAAGAGGACGGGGGCGAGCAGTACTTC. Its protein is CASSQEDGGEQYF.

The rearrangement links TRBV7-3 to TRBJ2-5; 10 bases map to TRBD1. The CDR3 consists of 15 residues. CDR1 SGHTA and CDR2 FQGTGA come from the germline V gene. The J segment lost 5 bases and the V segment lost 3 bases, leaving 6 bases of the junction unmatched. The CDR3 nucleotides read TGTGCCAGCAGCTTGGGACAGGGGTTCCGTGAGACCCAGTACTTC. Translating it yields CASSLGQGFRETQYF. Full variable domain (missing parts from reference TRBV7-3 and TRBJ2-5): GAGVSQTPSNKVTEKGKYVELRCDPISGHTALYWYRQSLGQGPEFLIYFQGTGAADDSGLPNDRFFAVRPEGSVSTLKIQRTERGDSAVYLCASSLGQGFRETQYFGPGTRLLVL.

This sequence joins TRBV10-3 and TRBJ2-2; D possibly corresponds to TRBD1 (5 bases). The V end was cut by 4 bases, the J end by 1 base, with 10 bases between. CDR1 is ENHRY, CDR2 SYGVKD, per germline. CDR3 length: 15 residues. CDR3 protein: CAISVRQRNTGELFF. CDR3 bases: TGTGCCATCAGTGTGCGACAGCGGAACACCGGGGAGCTGTTTTTT.

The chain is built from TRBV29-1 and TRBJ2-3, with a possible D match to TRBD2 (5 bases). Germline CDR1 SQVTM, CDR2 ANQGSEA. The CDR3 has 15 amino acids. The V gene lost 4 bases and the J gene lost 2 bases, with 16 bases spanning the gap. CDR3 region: CSVVCPDLSTDTQYF. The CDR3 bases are TGCAGCGTTGTCTGTCCGGACTTGTCCACAGATACGCAGTATTTT.

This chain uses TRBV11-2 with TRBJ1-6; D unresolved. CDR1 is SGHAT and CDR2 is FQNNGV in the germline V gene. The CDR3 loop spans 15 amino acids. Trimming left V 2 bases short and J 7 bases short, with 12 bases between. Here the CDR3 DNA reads TGTGCCAGCAGCTTATTGGGCGGGAGGAATTCACCCCTCCACTTT. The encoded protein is CASSLLGGRNSPLHF.

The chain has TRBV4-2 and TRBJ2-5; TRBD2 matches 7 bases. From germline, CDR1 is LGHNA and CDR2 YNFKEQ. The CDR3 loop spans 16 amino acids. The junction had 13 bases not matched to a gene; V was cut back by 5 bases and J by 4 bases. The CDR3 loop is CASSATPASGGETQYF. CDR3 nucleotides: TGTGCCAGCAGCGCCACGCCCGCTTCGGGGGGAGAGACCCAGTACTTC.

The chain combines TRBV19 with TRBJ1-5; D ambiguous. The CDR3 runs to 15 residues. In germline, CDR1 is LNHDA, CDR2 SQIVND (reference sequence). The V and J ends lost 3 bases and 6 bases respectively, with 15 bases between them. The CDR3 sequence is CASSMRSEEIQPQHF. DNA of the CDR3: TGTGCCAGTAGTATGAGATCGGAGGAGATTCAGCCCCAGCATTTT.

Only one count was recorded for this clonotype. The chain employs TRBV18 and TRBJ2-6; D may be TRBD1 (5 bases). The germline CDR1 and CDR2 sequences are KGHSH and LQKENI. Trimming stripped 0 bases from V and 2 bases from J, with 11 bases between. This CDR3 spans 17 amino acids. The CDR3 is CASSPPRQSPGANVLTF. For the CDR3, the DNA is TGTGCCAGCTCACCACCGAGACAGAGCCCTGGGGCCAACGTCCTGACTTTC.

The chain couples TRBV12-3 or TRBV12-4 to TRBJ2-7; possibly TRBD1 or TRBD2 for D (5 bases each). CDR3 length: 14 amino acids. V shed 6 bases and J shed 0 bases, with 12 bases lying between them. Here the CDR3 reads CASRERGLSYEQYF. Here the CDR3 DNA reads TGTGCCAGCAGGGAGAGGGGCCTCTCCTACGAGCAGTACTTC.

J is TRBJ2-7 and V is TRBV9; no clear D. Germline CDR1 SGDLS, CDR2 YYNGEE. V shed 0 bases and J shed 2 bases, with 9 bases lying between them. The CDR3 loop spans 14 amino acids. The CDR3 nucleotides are TGTGCCAGCAGCGTAGGGTCTGAGCCCTACGAGCAGTACTTC. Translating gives CASSVGSEPYEQYF.

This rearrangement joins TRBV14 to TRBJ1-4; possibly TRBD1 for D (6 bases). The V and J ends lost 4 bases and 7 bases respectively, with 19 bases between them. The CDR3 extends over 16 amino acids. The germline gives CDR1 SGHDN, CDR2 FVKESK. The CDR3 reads CASSRFVGGQREKLFF. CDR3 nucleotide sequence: TGTGCCAGCAGCCGATTCGTTGGGGGACAACGTGAAAAACTGTTTTTT.

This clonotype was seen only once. This chain's CDR3 is CASSRSGTGEETQYF. As DNA, the CDR3 is TGCGCCAGCAGCCGGAGCGGGACAGGGGAAGAGACCCAGTACTTC. This chain connects TRBV4-3 to TRBJ2-5; TRBD1 aligns across 10 bases. This CDR3 region has 15 residues. V trimming: 4 bases; J trimming: 3 bases; junction bases outside the gene matches: 5. The germline V gene has CDR1 LGHNA and CDR2 YSLEER.

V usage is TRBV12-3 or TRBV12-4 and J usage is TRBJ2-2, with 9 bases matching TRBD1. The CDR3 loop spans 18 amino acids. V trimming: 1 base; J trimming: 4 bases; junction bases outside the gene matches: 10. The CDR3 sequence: CASSLDSDRGFGTGELFF. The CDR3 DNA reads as TGTGCCAGCAGTTTAGACTCTGACAGGGGGTTTGGCACCGGGGAGCTGTTTTTT.

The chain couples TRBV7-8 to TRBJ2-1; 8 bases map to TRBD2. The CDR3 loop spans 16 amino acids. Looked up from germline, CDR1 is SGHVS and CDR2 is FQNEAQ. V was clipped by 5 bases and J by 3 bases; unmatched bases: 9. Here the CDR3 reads CASSPPSGGLYNEQFF. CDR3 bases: TGTGCCAGCAGCCCGCCCAGCGGGGGACTCTACAATGAGCAGTTCTTC.

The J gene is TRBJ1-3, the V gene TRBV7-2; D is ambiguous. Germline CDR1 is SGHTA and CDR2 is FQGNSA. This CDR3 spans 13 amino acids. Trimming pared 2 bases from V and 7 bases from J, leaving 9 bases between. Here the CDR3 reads CASSLNQENTIYF. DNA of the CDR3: TGTGCCAGCAGCTTAAACCAGGAGAACACCATATATTTT.

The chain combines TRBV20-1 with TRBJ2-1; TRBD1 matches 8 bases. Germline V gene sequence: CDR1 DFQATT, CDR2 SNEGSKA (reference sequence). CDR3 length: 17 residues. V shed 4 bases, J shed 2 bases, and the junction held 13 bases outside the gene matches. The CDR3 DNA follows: TGCAGTGCTACGGGACAGGAAATACCAAATACCTACAATGAGCAGTTCTTC. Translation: CSATGQEIPNTYNEQFF.

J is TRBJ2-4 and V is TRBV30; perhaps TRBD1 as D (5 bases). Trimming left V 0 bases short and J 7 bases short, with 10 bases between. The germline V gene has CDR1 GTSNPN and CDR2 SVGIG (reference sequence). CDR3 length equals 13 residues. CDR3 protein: CAWSVKGPNIQYF. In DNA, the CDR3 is TGTGCCTGGAGTGTGAAGGGGCCGAACATTCAGTACTTC.

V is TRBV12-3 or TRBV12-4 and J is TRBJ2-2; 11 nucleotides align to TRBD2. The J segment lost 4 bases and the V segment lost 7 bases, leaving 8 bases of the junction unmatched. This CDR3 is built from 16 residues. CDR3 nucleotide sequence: TGTGCCAGCACCATAGCGGGGGGGGGCCCCACCGGGGAGCTGTTTTTT. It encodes CASTIAGGGPTGELFF.

The CDR3 sequence: CSARRDFGDEAFF. The DNA of the CDR3 is TGCAGTGCTAGAAGAGATTTTGGAGATGAAGCTTTCTTT. The chain links TRBV20-1 to TRBJ1-1; D is unresolved. Per germline, CDR1 DFQATT and CDR2 SNEGSKA (reference sequence). This CDR3 spans 13 amino acids. Trimming removed 2 bases at V and 7 bases at J, with 14 bases between.

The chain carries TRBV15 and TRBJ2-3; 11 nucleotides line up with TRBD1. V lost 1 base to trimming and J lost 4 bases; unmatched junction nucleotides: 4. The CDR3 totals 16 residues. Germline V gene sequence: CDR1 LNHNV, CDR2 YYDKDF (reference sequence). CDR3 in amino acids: CATSRGTGGAADTQYF. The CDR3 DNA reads TGTGCCACCAGCAGAGGGACAGGGGGCGCTGCAGATACGCAGTATTTT. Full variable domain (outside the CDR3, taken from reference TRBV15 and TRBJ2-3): DAMVIQNPRYQVTQFGKPVTLSCSQTLNHNVMYWYQQKSSQAPKLLFHYYDKDFNNEADTPDNFQSRRPNTSFCFLDIRSPGLGDTAMYLCATSRGTGGAADTQYFGPGTRLTVL.

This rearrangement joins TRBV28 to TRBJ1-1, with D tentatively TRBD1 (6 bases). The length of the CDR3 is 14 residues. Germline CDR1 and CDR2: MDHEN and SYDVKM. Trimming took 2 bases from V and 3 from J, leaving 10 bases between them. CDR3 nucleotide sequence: TGTGCCAGCAGTTTAACCCAGGGGTACACTGAAGCTTTCTTT. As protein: CASSLTQGYTEAFF.

The CDR3 sequence is CASSWTAKESYNSPLHF. CDR3 DNA sequence: TGTGCCAGCAGTTGGACGGCTAAGGAGTCCTATAATTCACCCCTCCACTTT. This chain joins TRBV6-5 and TRBJ1-6, with D unresolved. The V gene's germline CDR1 is MNHEY and CDR2 SVGAGI. V lost 4 bases and J lost 1, with 14 bases in between. The CDR3 runs to 17 residues.

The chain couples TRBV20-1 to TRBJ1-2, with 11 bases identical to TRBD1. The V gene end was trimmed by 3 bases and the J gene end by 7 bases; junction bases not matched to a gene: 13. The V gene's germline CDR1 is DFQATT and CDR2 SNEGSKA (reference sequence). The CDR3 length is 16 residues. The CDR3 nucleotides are TGCAGTGCTAGCCCCGCGGGGGGACAGGGGGAGAGTGGCTACACCTTC. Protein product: CSASPAGGQGESGYTF.